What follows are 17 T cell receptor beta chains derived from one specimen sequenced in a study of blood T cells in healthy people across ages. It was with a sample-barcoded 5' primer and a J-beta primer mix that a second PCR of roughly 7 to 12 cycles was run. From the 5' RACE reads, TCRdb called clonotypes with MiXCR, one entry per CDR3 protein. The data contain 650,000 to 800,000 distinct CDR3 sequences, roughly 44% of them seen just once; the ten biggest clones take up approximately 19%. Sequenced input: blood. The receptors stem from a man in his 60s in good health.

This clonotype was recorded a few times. DNA of the CDR3: TGCGCCAGCAGCCAAGAGAGGGTATCCGGGGAGCTGTTTTTT. Amino acids: CASSQERVSGELFF. The rearrangement uses TRBV4-3 and TRBJ2-2, with D perhaps matching TRBD2 (5 bases). Looked up from germline, CDR1 is LGHNA and CDR2 is YSLEER. The CDR3 totals 14 residues. With 0 bases removed from V and 6 bases from J, the gap between germline ends came to 8 bases.

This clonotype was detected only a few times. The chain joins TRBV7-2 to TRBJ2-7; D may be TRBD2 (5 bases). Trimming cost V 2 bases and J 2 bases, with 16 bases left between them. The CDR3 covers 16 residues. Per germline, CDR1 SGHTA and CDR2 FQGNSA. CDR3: CASSLQSGVSTYEQYF. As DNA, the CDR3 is TGTGCCAGCAGCTTACAGTCCGGGGTGTCTACCTACGAGCAGTACTTC.

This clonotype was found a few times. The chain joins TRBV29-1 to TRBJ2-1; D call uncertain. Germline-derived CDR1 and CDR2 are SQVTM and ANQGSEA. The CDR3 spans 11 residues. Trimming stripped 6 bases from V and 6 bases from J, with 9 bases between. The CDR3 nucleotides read TGCAGCGTGAGCAGCTTCAATGAGCAGTTCTTC. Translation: CSVSSFNEQFF.

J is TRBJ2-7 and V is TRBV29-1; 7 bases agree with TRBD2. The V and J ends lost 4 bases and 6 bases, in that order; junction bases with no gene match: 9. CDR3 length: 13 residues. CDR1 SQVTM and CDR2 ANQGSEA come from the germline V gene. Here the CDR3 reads CSVAERGSPEQYF. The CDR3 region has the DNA TGCAGCGTTGCCGAGCGGGGAAGTCCCGAGCAGTACTTC.

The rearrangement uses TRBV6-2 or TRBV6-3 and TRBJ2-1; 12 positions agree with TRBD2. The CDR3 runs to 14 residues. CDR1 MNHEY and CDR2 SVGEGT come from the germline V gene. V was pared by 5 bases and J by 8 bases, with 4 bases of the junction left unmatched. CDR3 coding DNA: TGTGCCAGCAGTACTAGCGGGGGGACTTATGAGCAGTTCTTC. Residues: CASSTSGGTYEQFF.

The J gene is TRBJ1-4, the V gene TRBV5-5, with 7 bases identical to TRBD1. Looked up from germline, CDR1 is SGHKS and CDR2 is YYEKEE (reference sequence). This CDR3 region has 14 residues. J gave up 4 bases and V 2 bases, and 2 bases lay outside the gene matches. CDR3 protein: CASSFRQGNEKLFF. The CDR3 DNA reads TGTGCCAGCAGCTTCCGACAGGGTAATGAAAAACTGTTTTTT. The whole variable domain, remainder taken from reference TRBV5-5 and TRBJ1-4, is DAGVTQSPTHLIKTRGQQVTLRCSPISGHKSVSWYQQVLGQGPQFIFQYYEKEERGRGNFPDRFSARQFPNYSSELNVNALLLGDSALYLCASSFRQGNEKLFFGSGTQLSVL.

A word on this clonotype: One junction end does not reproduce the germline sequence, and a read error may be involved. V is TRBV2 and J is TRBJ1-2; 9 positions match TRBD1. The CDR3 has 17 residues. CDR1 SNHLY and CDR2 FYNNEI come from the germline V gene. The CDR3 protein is CASSEGQGVSRSYGYTF. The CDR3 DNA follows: TGTGCCAGTAGTGAGGGACAGGGAGTCTCCAGATCCTATGGCTACACCTTC.

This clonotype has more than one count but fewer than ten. The CDR3 DNA is TGCGCCAGCAGCCAACCGGACAGGGTAGCGGGCGGCTACACCTTC. This gives the protein CASSQPDRVAGGYTF. The chain has TRBV4-1 and TRBJ1-2; 8 nucleotides agree with TRBD1. The CDR3 consists of 15 residues. V shed 2 bases, J shed 8 bases, and the junction held 10 bases outside the gene matches. The germline V gene has CDR1 MGHRA and CDR2 YSYEKL.

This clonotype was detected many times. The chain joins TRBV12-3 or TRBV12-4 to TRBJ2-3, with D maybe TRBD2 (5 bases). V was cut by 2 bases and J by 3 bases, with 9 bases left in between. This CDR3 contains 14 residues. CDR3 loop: CASSLRTGTDTQYF. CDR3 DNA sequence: TGTGCCAGCAGTTTACGGACGGGAACAGATACGCAGTATTTT.

The CDR3 DNA reads TGTGCCAGCAGCCAAGGCCTGGCCCTAGCGGGGGGGATGACAGATACGCAGTATTTT. Amino acid sequence: CASSQGLALAGGMTDTQYF. The chain links TRBV14 to TRBJ2-3, with 12 bases aligning to TRBD2. The CDR3 contains 19 residues. V shed 1 base and J 3 bases; nucleotides not matched to a gene: 11. Germline CDR1 is SGHDN and CDR2 is FVKESK.

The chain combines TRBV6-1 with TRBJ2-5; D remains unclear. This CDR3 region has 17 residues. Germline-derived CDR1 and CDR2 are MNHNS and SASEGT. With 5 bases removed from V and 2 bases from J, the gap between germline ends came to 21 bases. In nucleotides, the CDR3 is TGTGCCAGCAGTCCCCTTGGGAAGACCCTCATGCAAGAGACCCAGTACTTC. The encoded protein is CASSPLGKTLMQETQYF.

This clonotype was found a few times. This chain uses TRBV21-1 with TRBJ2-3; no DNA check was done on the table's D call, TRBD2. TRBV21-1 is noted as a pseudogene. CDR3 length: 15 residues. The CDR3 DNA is TGTGCCAGCAGCCTAAAGGCGGGTGGAACAGATACGCAGTATTTT. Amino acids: CASSLKAGGTDTQYF.

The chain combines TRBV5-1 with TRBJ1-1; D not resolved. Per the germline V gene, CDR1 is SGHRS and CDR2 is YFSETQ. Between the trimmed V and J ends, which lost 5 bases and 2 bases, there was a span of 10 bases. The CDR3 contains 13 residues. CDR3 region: CASSTFINTEAFF. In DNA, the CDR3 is TGCGCCAGCAGTACCTTCATTAACACTGAAGCTTTCTTT.

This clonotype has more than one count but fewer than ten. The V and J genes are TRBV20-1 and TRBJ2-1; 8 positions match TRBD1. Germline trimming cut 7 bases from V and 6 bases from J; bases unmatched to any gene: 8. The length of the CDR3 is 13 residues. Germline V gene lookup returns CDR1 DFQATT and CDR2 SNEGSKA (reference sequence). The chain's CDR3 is CSEFQGARNEQFF. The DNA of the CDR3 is TGCAGTGAGTTCCAGGGGGCGCGCAATGAGCAGTTCTTC.

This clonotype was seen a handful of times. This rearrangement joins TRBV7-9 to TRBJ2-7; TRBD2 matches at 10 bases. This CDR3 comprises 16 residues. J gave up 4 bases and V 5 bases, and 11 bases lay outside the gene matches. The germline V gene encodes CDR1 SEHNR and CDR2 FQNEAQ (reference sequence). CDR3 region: CASSPETSGPLYEQYF. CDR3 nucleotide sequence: TGTGCCAGCAGCCCAGAGACTAGCGGGCCTTTATACGAGCAGTACTTC.

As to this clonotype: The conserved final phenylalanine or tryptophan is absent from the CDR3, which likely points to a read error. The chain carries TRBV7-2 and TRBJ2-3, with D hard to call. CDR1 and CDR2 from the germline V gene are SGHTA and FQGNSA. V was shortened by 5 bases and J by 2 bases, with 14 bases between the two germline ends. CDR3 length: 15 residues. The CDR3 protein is CASSPSPRYTDTQYS. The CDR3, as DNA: TGTGCCAGCAGCCCTAGTCCTAGATACACAGATACGCAGTATTCT.

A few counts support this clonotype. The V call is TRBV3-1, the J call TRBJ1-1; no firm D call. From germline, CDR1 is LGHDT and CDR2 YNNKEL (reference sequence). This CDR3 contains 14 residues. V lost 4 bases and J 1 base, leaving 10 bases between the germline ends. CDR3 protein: CASSRSRPNTEAFF. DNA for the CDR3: TGTGCCAGCAGCCGGAGCCGACCGAACACTGAAGCTTTCTTT.